These 31 T cell receptor beta chains came from one sample sequenced in a study of T-cell memory formation after mild COVID-19. TCRdb re-called the 5' RACE reads through MiXCR, storing one row per CDR3 protein. The sample includes 350,000 to 450,000 distinct CDR3 sequences, over 13% of them seen just once. The specimen was PBMCs or a T cell subset sorted from them (not recorded which). The receptors were gathered from a young man who had mild COVID-19 (a few samples of this study predate the infection). Cell type and time point are not known.

This clonotype has only a few counts. The CDR3 loop reads CSAGGSSGGSNEQFF. CDR3 sequence (DNA): TGCAGTGCGGGAGGATCTAGCGGGGGGAGCAATGAGCAGTTCTTC. The genes are TRBV20-1 and TRBJ2-1, with TRBD2 matching 11 bases. CDR1 is DFQATT and CDR2 is SNEGSKA in the germline V gene (reference sequence). With V trimmed by 6 bases and J by 6 bases, 10 bases remained unmatched. The CDR3 runs to 15 residues.

This clonotype was detected a few times. The CDR3 DNA sequence: TGTGCCAGCAGTTTGCCGGGAAAGAGGGGCTACACCTTC. This translates into CASSLPGKRGYTF. The chain employs TRBV12-3 or TRBV12-4 and TRBJ1-2, with D unresolved. The CDR3 length is 13 residues. Trimming cost V 3 bases and J 8 bases, with 13 bases left between them.

This clonotype has ten or more counts. CDR3: CAISVGSQETQYF. The CDR3, as DNA: TGTGCCATCAGTGTTGGCAGTCAAGAGACCCAGTACTTC. The chain combines TRBV10-3 with TRBJ2-5; no reliable D call. The CDR3 runs 13 residues. Trimming took 4 bases from V and 2 from J, leaving 8 bases between them. CDR1 and CDR2 (germline): ENHRY, SYGVKD.

This clonotype appeared many times. The chain employs TRBV7-6 and TRBJ2-3, with a tentative D call TRBD2 (7 bases). This CDR3 has 16 amino acids. V was clipped by 5 bases and J by 9 bases, with 24 bases between them. Germline V gene sequence: CDR1 SGHVS, CDR2 FNYEAQ. As DNA, the CDR3 is TGTGCCAGCAGCCTAGGCCAAGGGGGGGTAGGAGGGACGCAGTATTTT. Protein product: CASSLGQGGVGGTQYF.

The gene calls are TRBV20-1 and TRBJ2-2, with D possibly being TRBD2 (6 bases). Per germline, CDR1 DFQATT and CDR2 SNEGSKA (reference sequence). The ends were cut back, 3 bases at V and 0 bases at J, with 14 bases in the middle. This CDR3 is built from 16 residues. This CDR3 is CSASSAGRSNTGELFF. The CDR3 bases are TGCAGTGCTAGTTCTGCGGGGAGGTCGAACACCGGGGAGCTGTTTTTT.

This clonotype showed up just a few times. V usage is TRBV2 and J usage is TRBJ2-5; either TRBD1 or TRBD2 may fit D (6 bases each). Per the germline V gene, CDR1 is SNHLY and CDR2 is FYNNEI. This CDR3 has 12 residues. V lost 11 bases and J lost 5, with 15 bases in between. The CDR3, as DNA: TGTGCCGGGGGGCAATGGGTGGAGACCCAGTACTTC. Translation: CAGGQWVETQYF.

This rearrangement joins TRBV6-2 or TRBV6-3 to TRBJ2-2; 7 bases agree with TRBD2. The CDR3 loop spans 16 amino acids. The V gene end was trimmed by 5 bases and the J gene end by 3 bases; junction bases not matched to a gene: 9. CDR1 and CDR2 from the germline V gene are MNHEY and SVGEGT. This chain's CDR3 is CASSPLTSADTGELFF. The CDR3 DNA sequence: TGTGCCAGCAGTCCCCTCACTAGCGCCGACACCGGGGAGCTGTTTTTT.

This clonotype has just a few counts. This chain joins TRBV4-1 and TRBJ1-3; perhaps TRBD1 as D (5 bases). Germline CDR1 reads MGHRA; CDR2 reads YSYEKL. CDR3 length equals 15 residues. The germline V and J ends were trimmed by 4 bases and 2 bases, with 12 bases remaining between them. The CDR3 DNA follows: TGCGCCAGCAGCCTCCAACGGGGCGCTGGAAACACCATATATTTT. This sequence encodes CASSLQRGAGNTIYF.

The chain is built from TRBV6-5 and TRBJ2-2; D ambiguous. Germline CDR1 reads MNHEY; CDR2 reads SVGAGI. Trimming stripped 3 bases from V and 4 bases from J, with 9 bases between. CDR3 length equals 14 residues. Here the CDR3 reads CASSYGVGTGELFF. CDR3 nucleotide sequence: TGTGCCAGCAGTTATGGTGTGGGCACCGGGGAGCTGTTTTTT.

The chain recombines TRBV6-4 with TRBJ2-1, with 7 positions matching TRBD1. Trimming cost V 0 bases and J 13 bases; bases outside gene matches: 6. The CDR3 has 13 amino acids. CDR1 MRHNA and CDR2 SNTAGT come from the germline V gene. CDR3 protein: CASSDSPTGSQFF. As DNA, the CDR3 is TGTGCCAGCAGTGACTCCCCGACAGGGTCCCAGTTCTTC.

CDR3 protein: CASSVARAGNTIYF. The DNA for the CDR3 is TGTGCCAGCAGCGTAGCCAGGGCTGGAAACACCATATATTTT. The V call is TRBV9, the J call TRBJ1-3; TRBD1 is a possible D gene (5 bases). The CDR3 length is 14 residues. Trimming cost V 0 bases and J 2 bases, with 6 bases left between them. Germline V gene lookup returns CDR1 SGDLS and CDR2 YYNGEE.

There are many counts of this clonotype. The chain combines TRBV29-1 with TRBJ2-3, with D uncertain. The germline gives CDR1 SQVTM, CDR2 ANQGSEA. With 0 bases removed from V and 6 bases from J, the gap between germline ends came to 10 bases. This CDR3 comprises 13 residues. The CDR3: CSVEDLTRDTQYF. In nucleotides, the CDR3 is TGCAGCGTTGAAGATTTGACCAGGGATACGCAGTATTTT.

This clonotype has only a few counts. V usage is TRBV20-1 and J usage is TRBJ1-1; D is undetermined. Per germline, CDR1 DFQATT and CDR2 SNEGSKA (reference sequence). V was pared by 1 base and J by 7 bases, with 13 bases between. This CDR3 has 13 residues. The CDR3 loop reads CSARATWTVEAFF. CDR3 sequence (DNA): TGCAGTGCTAGAGCCACCTGGACGGTTGAAGCTTTCTTT.

The chain is built from TRBV5-1 and TRBJ1-1; no clear D. V lost 2 bases and J 5 bases, leaving 13 bases between the germline ends. In germline, CDR1 is SGHRS, CDR2 YFSETQ. The CDR3 has 14 amino acids. In DNA, the CDR3 is TGCGCCAGCAGCTTAAACGGGGATTGGACTGAAGCTTTCTTT. Its protein is CASSLNGDWTEAFF.

This sequence joins TRBV4-3 and TRBJ2-3, with 7 bases lining up with TRBD2. CDR1 and CDR2 from the germline V gene are LGHNA and YSLEER. CDR3 size: 15 residues. Trimming took 2 bases from V and 0 from J; bases not matched to a gene: 2. This CDR3 is CASSQWGGSTDTQYF. DNA of the CDR3: TGCGCCAGCAGCCAATGGGGGGGGAGCACAGATACGCAGTATTTT.

This clonotype was counted at least ten times. The chain uses TRBV7-9 and TRBJ2-3; 10 positions agree with TRBD1. V shed 6 bases and J 6 bases; nucleotides not matched to a gene: 6. Germline assignment: CDR1 SEHNR and CDR2 FQNEAQ (reference sequence). The CDR3 covers 14 residues. The CDR3 sequence is CASSLGTGADTQYF. CDR3 sequence (DNA): TGTGCCAGCAGTCTCGGGACAGGGGCGGATACGCAGTATTTT. The whole variable domain, remainder taken from reference TRBV7-9 and TRBJ2-3, is DTGVSQNPRHKITKRGQNVTFRCDPISEHNRLYWYRQTLGQGPEFLTYFQNEAQLEKSRLLSDRFSAERPKGSFSTLEIQRTEQGDSAMYLCASSLGTGADTQYFGPGTRLTVL.

V is TRBV7-2 and J is TRBJ1-1; weak D call: TRBD1 (6 bases). The germline CDR1 and CDR2 sequences are SGHTA and FQGNSA. The V end lost 6 bases, the J end lost 5 bases, and 13 bases lay between the germline ends. This CDR3 has 13 amino acids. The CDR3 loop is CASRQGSGTEAFF. As DNA, the CDR3 is TGTGCCAGCAGACAGGGTTCTGGTACTGAAGCTTTCTTT.

This clonotype showed up just a few times. The rearrangement uses TRBV6-5 and TRBJ2-2; 10 nucleotides align to TRBD2. The CDR3 length is 15 residues. The V segment lost 2 bases and the J segment 8 bases; nucleotides outside the gene matches: 5. The germline CDR1 and CDR2 sequences are MNHEY and SVGAGI. CDR3 protein: CASSYGLAGAGELFF. The CDR3 bases are TGTGCCAGCAGTTACGGGCTAGCGGGGGCTGGGGAGCTGTTTTTT.

In its sample, this clonotype was seen many times. The chain joins TRBV6-5 to TRBJ2-4; 9 bases line up with TRBD1. This CDR3 is 15 amino acids long. Germline CDR1 is MNHEY and CDR2 is SVGAGI. Losses at the gene ends were 6 bases for V and 6 bases for J; bases not matched to a gene: 9. The CDR3 coding sequence is TGTGCCAGCAGGAAAGGGGACAGGGTGGGAAACATTCAGTACTTC. It specifies CASRKGDRVGNIQYF.

This CDR3 reads CASRLGVQMNTEAFF. CDR3 coding DNA: TGTGCCAGCAGACTGGGGGTGCAGATGAACACTGAAGCTTTCTTT. The genes are TRBV7-2 and TRBJ1-1; possible D gene TRBD1, 5 bases. Trimming cost V 6 bases and J 0 bases, with 14 bases left between them. This CDR3 contains 15 residues. Per germline, CDR1 SGHTA and CDR2 FQGNSA.

The gene calls are TRBV29-1 and TRBJ2-1; D assignment may be TRBD1 or TRBD2 (6 bases each). Germline V CDR1 and CDR2: SQVTM, ANQGSEA. The ends were cut back, 7 bases at V and 8 bases at J, with 18 bases in the middle. The length of the CDR3 is 13 residues. The CDR3 loop reads CSGEGGPLDEQFF. The CDR3 DNA is TGCAGCGGCGAGGGGGGCCCCTTGGATGAGCAGTTCTTC.

This clonotype was observed a few times. The chain is built from TRBV3-1 and TRBJ2-1; 12 bases line up with TRBD1. Germline assignment: CDR1 LGHDT and CDR2 YNNKEL (reference sequence). The CDR3 covers 17 residues. V was pared by 0 bases and J by 7 bases, with 7 bases of the junction left unmatched. CDR3 sequence reads: CASSQDFGTGGKNEQFF. CDR3 nucleotides: TGTGCCAGCAGCCAAGATTTCGGGACAGGGGGCAAAAATGAGCAGTTCTTC.

This clonotype was observed a handful of times. The chain joins TRBV2 to TRBJ1-5; D gene unclear. CDR3 length: 14 amino acids. V was pared by 0 bases and J by 5 bases, with 8 bases between. Germline assignment: CDR1 SNHLY and CDR2 FYNNEI. In DNA form, the CDR3 reads TGTGCCAGCAGTGAAGCGCGGCCAGATCAGCCCCAGCATTTT. Its translation is CASSEARPDQPQHF.

The chain links TRBV3-1 to TRBJ2-7; D is perhaps TRBD1 (5 bases). Germline-derived CDR1 and CDR2 are LGHDT and YNNKEL (reference sequence). Deletions cut 1 base from V and 12 bases from J, with 13 bases between. The CDR3 loop spans 12 amino acids. CDR3 amino acids: CASSQALGLLYV. As DNA, the CDR3 is TGTGCCAGCAGCCAAGCATTGGGGCTTTTGTACGTC.

This clonotype was counted between two and nine times. The chain is built from TRBV12-3 or TRBV12-4 and TRBJ1-5; D not certain. V was pared by 3 bases and J by 6 bases, with 6 bases between. The CDR3 runs to 12 residues. The CDR3 DNA sequence: TGTGCCAGCAGTTTGGTGACTCAGCCCCAGCATTTT. Translation: CASSLVTQPQHF.

This clonotype has more than one count but fewer than ten. The CDR3 loop is CSAYGGAFKGADTQYF. DNA of the CDR3: TGCAGCGCCTACGGGGGGGCTTTTAAAGGCGCAGATACGCAGTATTTT. The chain has TRBV29-1 and TRBJ2-3, with 8 bases lining up with TRBD2. Trimming at V came to 7 bases and at J to 4 bases, leaving 16 bases not matched to a gene. Germline CDR1 and CDR2: SQVTM and ANQGSEA. The CDR3 totals 16 residues.

This clonotype was counted a few times. The V and J genes are TRBV7-9 and TRBJ1-1; TRBD1 matches 8 bases. Looked up from germline, CDR1 is SEHNR and CDR2 is FQNEAQ (reference sequence). V lost 5 bases and J lost 1; bases outside the gene matches: 6. This CDR3 is built from 15 residues. CDR3 nucleotide sequence: TGTGCCAGCAGCCTATCACAGGGGGGGAACACTGAAGCTTTCTTT. Protein: CASSLSQGGNTEAFF. The complete variable domain, with remaining parts taken from reference TRBV7-9 and TRBJ1-1, reads DTGVSQNPRHKITKRGQNVTFRCDPISEHNRLYWYRQTLGQGPEFLTYFQNEAQLEKSRLLSDRFSAERPKGSFSTLEIQRTEQGDSAMYLCASSLSQGGNTEAFFGQGTRLTVV.

The sample holds a few counts of this clonotype. The chain is built from TRBV20-1 and TRBJ2-5; 9 positions agree with TRBD2. The CDR3 covers 14 residues. Germline V gives CDR1 DFQATT, CDR2 SNEGSKA (reference sequence). V lost 3 bases, J lost 5 bases, and 7 bases stayed unmatched. CDR3 amino acids: CSASGGGAQETQYF. The CDR3 DNA follows: TGCAGTGCTAGCGGCGGGGGGGCCCAGGAGACCCAGTACTTC.

This clonotype turned up a few times. The V call is TRBV12-3 or TRBV12-4, the J call TRBJ2-7; D is undetermined. V was cut by 5 bases and J by 2 bases, with 13 bases left in between. CDR3 length equals 14 residues. The CDR3 coding sequence is TGTGCCAGCAGTACATCAGGTCGTACCTACGAGCAGTACTTC. It codes for CASSTSGRTYEQYF.

This clonotype was counted between two and nine times. This chain joins TRBV7-9 and TRBJ2-1, with D uncertain. The CDR3 runs 12 residues. V was clipped by 5 bases and J by 10 bases, with 12 bases between them. CDR1 SEHNR and CDR2 FQNEAQ come from the germline V gene (reference sequence). The CDR3 coding sequence is TGTGCCAGCAGCATCTCGACTGGAGAGCAGTTCTTC. Its translation is CASSISTGEQFF.

V and J are TRBV28 and TRBJ1-6, with TRBD1 as a possible D gene (5 bases). This CDR3 region has 15 residues. The ends were cut back, 7 bases at V and 7 bases at J, with 17 bases in the middle. In germline, CDR1 is MDHEN, CDR2 SYDVKM. CDR3 loop: CASTQTGGLNSPLHF. The CDR3 DNA reads TGTGCCAGCACCCAAACCGGGGGGTTAAATTCACCCCTCCACTTT.